The source of this T cell receptor beta chain is a study of T cells in localized non-small cell lung cancer. Study-wide points: Maximal T cell clonality occurred in uninvolved adjacent lung, with tumor ranking below it.

Profiled with immunoSEQ multiplex PCR; TCRdb holds only in-frame clones, not every one. The sample has tens of thousands of clones, about nine tenths seen once; the top ten hold about 2.2%. Germline V gene sequence: CDR1 MGHDK, CDR2 SYGVNS. The germline V and J ends were trimmed by 2 bases and 7 bases, with 6 bases remaining between them. The CDR3 has 13 amino acids. Concerning this clone itself: What it binds is not known.

The TCR sequence derives from an older female donor with stage I lung adenocarcinoma. V is TRBV25-1 and J is TRBJ1-6; D is uncertain. The specimen was peripheral blood, collected before any cancer treatment. The DNA of the CDR3 is TGTGCCAGCAGTGAACAGGAAAATTCACCCCTCCACTTT. This codes for CASSEQENSPLHF.